This TCR beta chain was captured by sequencing in a study of T-cell reconstitution after alpha-beta-depleted transplantation in children. Study results and caveats: Several hundred expanded graft clones reportedly supplied alpha-beta T cells about two months after transplant.

V was trimmed by 2 bases and J by 16 bases, leaving 21 bases between them. The CDR3 totals 13 residues. Germline assignment: CDR1 SQVTM and CDR2 ANQGSEA. Using unique molecular identifiers, the investigators prepared the TCRbeta library. TCRdb re-called the PCR reads with MiXCR, one entry per CDR3 protein. This table has approximately 520,000 distinct CDR3 sequences, about an eighth appearing once. This clonotype showed up just a few times. Its antigen is still unknown. The TCR was taken from a female patient aged 2-9 years who had a stem cell transplant for aplastic anemia, so the T cells may come from the graft donor. The specimen comprised PBMCs, mostly from graft donor cells, sampled 180 days after TCRalphabeta/CD19-depleted stem cell transplant. The rearrangement uses TRBV29-1 and TRBJ1-5, with D perhaps matching TRBD1 (5 bases). CDR3 coding DNA: TGCAGCGTTGAATTTGGGGACCCCTTAATTCGACATTTT. This sequence encodes CSVEFGDPLIRHF.